Shown below are 9 T cell receptor beta chains from a single sample sequenced in a study of blood T cell repertoires in COVID-19. Sequenced by immunoSEQ multiplex PCR; TCRdb stores in-frame clones only, minus some. Here the sample spans about 180,000 clones, roughly nine tenths being singletons. The sample comprised peripheral blood. These receptors came from a woman aged 30 to 39 with active or convalescent COVID-19.

The CDR3 DNA follows: TGTGCCAGCAGTTTCGGGACAGGGGGTTATGAAAAACTGTTTTTT. This translates into CASSFGTGGYEKLFF. The chain is built from TRBV27 and TRBJ1-4, with TRBD1 matching 11 bases. Germline loops: CDR1 MNHEY, CDR2 SMNVEV (reference sequence). The CDR3 covers 15 residues. J gave up 6 bases and V 3 bases, and 3 bases lay outside the gene matches.

The chain links TRBV4-2 to TRBJ2-3; 10 nucleotides line up with TRBD2. Germline lookup yields CDR1 LGHNA and CDR2 YNFKEQ. The CDR3 is 17 amino acids. Unmatched junction bases numbered 7, after V lost 4 bases and J lost 0 bases. The CDR3, as DNA: TGTGCCAGCAGCCGCCTGACAGCGGGAGGGAGCACAGATACGCAGTATTTT. Translated: CASSRLTAGGSTDTQYF.

V is TRBV19 and J is TRBJ2-6, with 7 bases fitting TRBD1. CDR1 is LNHDA, CDR2 SQIVND, per germline (reference sequence). The CDR3 is 19 residues long. V was clipped by 3 bases and J by 0 bases; unmatched bases: 11. CDR3 nucleotide sequence: TGTGCCAGTAGTATTTCACAGGGGACACCCAGCTCTGGGGCCAACGTCCTGACTTTC. The encoded protein is CASSISQGTPSSGANVLTF. Complete variable domain (other parts from reference TRBV19 and TRBJ2-6): DGGITQSPKYLFRKEGQNVTLSCEQNLNHDAMYWYRQDPGQGLRLIYYSQIVNDFQKGDIAEGYSVSREKKESFPLTVTSAQKNPTAFYLCASSISQGTPSSGANVLTFGAGSRLTVL.

The J gene is TRBJ2-7, the V gene TRBV5-1; 7 bases fit TRBD2. Looked up from germline, CDR1 is SGHRS and CDR2 is YFSETQ. This CDR3 is 14 amino acids long. J lost 5 bases, V lost 3 bases, and 8 bases had no gene match. The CDR3, as DNA: TGCGCCAGCAGCTGGGACTACCTCCGGAACGAGCAGTACTTC. This sequence encodes CASSWDYLRNEQYF.

The chain couples TRBV9 to TRBJ1-2; D gene uncertain. Trimming stripped 0 bases from V and 6 bases from J, with 6 bases between. This CDR3 has 12 residues. Germline V gives CDR1 SGDLS, CDR2 YYNGEE. CDR3 protein: CASSVVEHGYTF. The CDR3 nucleotides are TGTGCCAGCAGCGTAGTTGAGCATGGCTACACCTTC.

The chain is built from TRBV28 and TRBJ2-3; TRBD2 is a possible D gene (5 bases). Germline CDR1 reads MDHEN; CDR2 reads SYDVKM. This CDR3 spans 14 amino acids. V shed 7 bases and J shed 3 bases, with 14 bases lying between them. The CDR3 coding sequence is TGTGCCAGCAAGGTGGACTCCGAGACAGATACGCAGTATTTT. It yields the protein CASKVDSETDTQYF. Using reference TRBV28 and TRBJ2-3 for the parts outside the CDR3, the full variable domain is DVKVTQSSRYLVKRTGEKVFLECVQDMDHENMFWYRQDPGLGLRLIYFSYDVKMKEKGDIPEGYSVSREKKERFSLILESASTNQTSMYLCASKVDSETDTQYFGPGTRLTVL.

This clone has just one count. This chain links TRBV5-1 with TRBJ1-2; 9 bases agree with TRBD1. V was pared by 3 bases and J by 2 bases, with 2 bases of the junction left unmatched. The CDR3 has 14 amino acids. In germline, CDR1 is SGHRS, CDR2 YFSETQ. Here the CDR3 DNA reads TGCGCCAGCAGCTCTACAGGGGGCAACTATGGCTACACCTTC. Translating it yields CASSSTGGNYGYTF.

The CDR3: CASSREGEAFF. CDR3 nucleotide sequence: TGTGCCAGCAGTCGGGAAGGAGAAGCTTTCTTT. The rearrangement uses TRBV6-5 and TRBJ1-1; the D is unclear. Trimming took off 5 bases at V and 8 bases at J, with 9 bases between the two ends. The CDR3 contains 11 residues. Germline V gene lookup returns CDR1 MNHEY and CDR2 SVGAGI.

The chain recombines TRBV2 with TRBJ2-7; 7 positions match TRBD1. Per germline, CDR1 SNHLY and CDR2 FYNNEI. The CDR3 contains 16 residues. After removal of 10 bases from V and 1 base from J, the junction contained 16 bases not matched to a gene. The CDR3 sequence is CATLSKGQENSYEQYF. The CDR3 bases are TGTGCCACTCTGTCAAAAGGACAGGAAAATTCCTACGAGCAGTACTTC.